Sequencing of this T cell receptor beta chain was carried out in a study of blood T cell repertoires in COVID-19. Profiled with immunoSEQ multiplex PCR; TCRdb holds only in-frame clones, not every one. The sample has around 61,000 clones, about 81% seen once. The length of the CDR3 is 13 residues. Germline V lookup: CDR1 LGHNA, CDR2 YNFKEQ. Deletions cut 5 bases from V and 6 bases from J, with 13 bases between. This rearrangement joins TRBV4-2 to TRBJ1-2, with TRBD1 as a possible D gene (6 bases). What was sequenced was peripheral blood. The sequence was collected from a man older than 75 with acute or convalescent COVID-19. In nucleotides, the CDR3 is TGTGCCAGCAGCTCTCGGGAGGGGGATGGCTACACCTTC. As protein: CASSSREGDGYTF.